This T cell receptor (beta chain) was identified during a study of cytomegalovirus exposure and HLA in healthy donors. General study results and limits: Later analysis reportedly placed an Asian-associated ancestry cluster below the approximately 650-donor mean in N-insertions. Later analysis showed most CMV-associated TCR beta chains appearing HLA-restricted. A previous analysis found most TCR beta V segments productive roughly 90% or roughly 30% of the time.

On this clone: Its antigen is as yet unknown.

Primers for the PCR totalled 60 Vbeta and 13 Jbeta. Libraries were prepared by immunoSEQ multiplex PCR; TCRdb keeps only in-frame clonotypes and omits some of them. The sample comprises approximately 130,000 clones, 79% of which are singletons, and about 1% rests with the top ten. The source of this sequence is a male donor in good health and CMV-seronegative. The sample was PBMCs.

DNA of the CDR3: TGTGCCAGCAGCCAAGAACTAGCGGAGCCCTACGAGCAGTACTTC. It encodes CASSQELAEPYEQYF. V is TRBV4-2 and J is TRBJ2-7, with 8 nucleotides matching TRBD2. Germline CDR1 reads LGHNA; CDR2 reads YNFKEQ. The CDR3 extends over 15 amino acids. J was trimmed by 2 bases and V by 0 bases; bases with no gene match: 3.